The 27 T cell receptor beta chains below all came from one sample that was sequenced in a study of technical replicates of blood from several donors (dated by TCRdb to the late 2010s). The library was obtained by the immunoSEQ multiplex PCR assay. Not all clones reach the TCRdb copy of this immuneACCESS table, which keeps in-frame sequences only. Checked studies attribute under half of the gap to unresolved V genes and leave the rest unexplained. The sample yields roughly 62,000 clones; about 94% were counted once. The ten largest clonotypes hold 3% of the sample. The specimen was PBMCs. These receptors all stem from a human donor in good health. Some clones in this sample may be carry-over from other donors' samples.

This clone was detected once. This chain uses TRBV7-2 with TRBJ1-6; 7 positions match TRBD1. The CDR3 has 14 residues. The V gene's germline CDR1 is SGHTA and CDR2 FQGNSA. V lost 5 bases to trimming and J lost 9 bases; unmatched junction nucleotides: 7. The CDR3 loop reads CASSIDRAPSPLHF. The CDR3 DNA is TGTGCCAGCAGCATAGACAGGGCTCCTTCACCCCTCCACTTT.

The chain joins TRBV10-3 to TRBJ2-7; D is unclear. CDR1 and CDR2 (germline): ENHRY, SYGVKD. Trimming stripped 3 bases from V and 1 base from J, with 13 bases between. The CDR3 is 15 residues long. Here the CDR3 DNA reads TGTGCCATCAGTGACCCAGGCCCCCCGTCCTACGAGCAGTACTTC. The encoded protein is CAISDPGPPSYEQYF.

The gene calls are TRBV7-9 and TRBJ1-4; no firm D call. CDR1 is SEHNR and CDR2 is FQNEAQ in the germline V gene (reference sequence). The CDR3 is made up of 16 amino acids. Deletions cut 2 bases from V and 3 bases from J, with 13 bases between. The CDR3 is CASSLTHPGANEKLFF. The CDR3 nucleotides read TGTGCCAGCAGCTTAACGCACCCCGGGGCTAATGAAAAACTGTTTTTT.

The rearrangement uses TRBV20-1 and TRBJ2-1, with TRBD2 matching 7 bases. The germline CDR1 and CDR2 sequences are DFQATT and SNEGSKA (reference sequence). The CDR3 consists of 11 residues. V lost 4 bases to trimming and J lost 10 bases; unmatched junction nucleotides: 4. The CDR3 region is CSATAGGEQFF. CDR3 nucleotide sequence: TGCAGTGCTACGGCCGGGGGGGAGCAGTTCTTC.

The chain joins TRBV5-6 to TRBJ2-7, with D unclear. The CDR3 spans 12 residues. Deletions cut 2 bases from V and 9 bases from J, with 12 bases between. Per the germline V gene, CDR1 is SGHDT and CDR2 is YYEEEE. CDR3 bases: TGTGCCAGCAGCTTACAAGAGGTCCGGCAGTACTTC. Protein: CASSLQEVRQYF.

The chain uses TRBV7-8 and TRBJ2-7, with a weak D call TRBD1 (6 bases). Trimming removed 0 bases from V and 3 bases from J, with 9 bases in between. The CDR3 has 14 amino acids. CDR1 SGHVS and CDR2 FQNEAQ come from the germline V gene. The CDR3 spells CASSLAETGYEQYF. The CDR3 nucleotides are TGTGCCAGCAGCTTAGCCGAGACAGGCTACGAGCAGTACTTC.

The chain uses TRBV27 and TRBJ2-7; 11 bases fit TRBD1. The CDR3 consists of 16 residues. Germline values: CDR1 MNHEY, CDR2 SMNVEV (reference sequence). V shed 4 bases, J shed 1 base, and the junction held 6 bases outside the gene matches. CDR3 in DNA: TGTGCCAGCAGTTACAAGGGACAGGGGGAATCCTACGAGCAGTACTTC. This sequence encodes CASSYKGQGESYEQYF.

The table lists this clone with a count of one. The chain links TRBV4-2 to TRBJ1-1; 7 bases are shared with TRBD1. The V gene end was trimmed by 1 base and the J gene end by 8 bases; junction bases not matched to a gene: 13. Germline V gene lookup returns CDR1 LGHNA and CDR2 YNFKEQ. This CDR3 region has 16 residues. CDR3 coding DNA: TGTGCCAGCAGCCAAGTCGGGACAGAGAGAAGTATGGAAGCTTTCTTT. Residues: CASSQVGTERSMEAFF.

J is TRBJ2-3 and V is TRBV5-4; 8 bases match TRBD2. Germline lookup yields CDR1 SGHNT and CDR2 YYREEE (reference sequence). After removal of 3 bases from V and 4 bases from J, the junction contained 4 bases not matched to a gene. The CDR3 runs 14 residues. This chain's CDR3 is CASSSTSEADTQYF. CDR3 sequence (DNA): TGTGCCAGCAGCTCGACTAGCGAGGCAGATACGCAGTATTTT.

This clone was seen more than once but under ten times. The gene calls are TRBV6-1 and TRBJ1-6; 10 nucleotides line up with TRBD1. V shed 6 bases, J shed 5 bases, and the junction held 4 bases outside the gene matches. The CDR3 sequence is 15 residues long. Per germline, CDR1 MNHNS and CDR2 SASEGT. DNA of the CDR3: TGTGCCAGCAGCGCCGGGACAGGGGATAATTCACCCCTCCACTTT. Translation: CASSAGTGDNSPLHF.

The rearrangement joins TRBV19 to TRBJ2-7; 9 bases fit TRBD1. Germline V lookup: CDR1 LNHDA, CDR2 SQIVND (reference sequence). J was trimmed by 6 bases and V by 2 bases; bases with no gene match: 8. The CDR3 covers 15 residues. CDR3 loop: CASSIIGTGSPEQYF. CDR3 DNA sequence: TGTGCCAGTAGTATAATAGGGACAGGGAGCCCCGAGCAGTACTTC.

V is TRBV19 and J is TRBJ1-4; 8 nucleotides align to TRBD1. The CDR3 runs to 15 residues. Germline V gives CDR1 LNHDA, CDR2 SQIVND (reference sequence). Trimming took 6 bases from V and 0 from J; bases not matched to a gene: 3. DNA of the CDR3: TGTGCCAGTAGGGACAGGGCCACAACTAATGAAAAACTGTTTTTT. Protein: CASRDRATTNEKLFF.

The CDR3 is CASGLANRGYGYTF. For the CDR3, the DNA is TGTGCTAGTGGTTTGGCGAACAGGGGCTATGGCTACACCTTC. The chain uses TRBV12-5 and TRBJ1-2, with TRBD1 matching 7 bases. Germline CDR1 is LGHNT and CDR2 is FRNRAP. The CDR3 is 14 amino acids. V shed 1 base and J 4 bases; nucleotides not matched to a gene: 3.

CDR3 DNA: TGTGCCAGTTTTCCGGACAGGGGAAGAGGTCCCCAGCATTTT. Protein product: CASFPDRGRGPQHF. The chain combines TRBV7-8 with TRBJ1-5, with 9 bases fitting TRBD1. Losses at the gene ends were 9 bases for V and 10 bases for J; bases not matched to a gene: 13. The CDR3 has 14 amino acids. Germline V gives CDR1 SGHVS, CDR2 FQNEAQ.

The chain recombines TRBV5-1 with TRBJ1-6, with no clear D. Germline V lookup: CDR1 SGHRS, CDR2 YFSETQ. Trimming pared 4 bases from V and 1 base from J, leaving 12 bases between. The CDR3 runs to 16 residues. The CDR3 nucleotides are TGCGCCAGCAGCCAGGAGGGAGGGTCCTATAATTCACCCCTCCACTTT. Translated: CASSQEGGSYNSPLHF. Combining the CDR3 with reference TRBV5-1 and TRBJ1-6 gives the whole variable domain KAGVTQTPRYLIKTRGQQVTLSCSPISGHRSVSWYQQTPGQGLQFLFEYFSETQRNKGNFPGRFSGRQFSNSRSEMNVSTLELGDSALYLCASSQEGGSYNSPLHFGNGTRLTVT.

The chain uses TRBV14 and TRBJ2-7; weak D call: TRBD2 (6 bases). There are 14 residues in the CDR3. The V gene lost 4 bases and the J gene lost 3 bases, with 13 bases spanning the gap. The germline V gene has CDR1 SGHDN and CDR2 FVKESK. The CDR3 DNA sequence: TGTGCCAGCAGCCCTCGAACTAGCTACTACGAGCAGTACTTC. The encoded protein is CASSPRTSYYEQYF.

The CDR3 DNA reads TGTGCCAGCAGTTCCGGGACAGGGGGCTCCTATGGCTACACCTTC. It yields the protein CASSSGTGGSYGYTF. V is TRBV27 and J is TRBJ1-2; TRBD1 matches 12 bases. Germline lookup yields CDR1 MNHEY and CDR2 SMNVEV (reference sequence). There are 15 residues in the CDR3. With 4 bases clipped from V and 4 bases from J, the junction kept 4 bases outside the gene matches.

This clone was counted a single time. The J gene is TRBJ2-3, the V gene TRBV6-1, with 9 bases matching TRBD2. The V segment lost 4 bases and the J segment 5 bases; nucleotides outside the gene matches: 4. CDR1 MNHNS and CDR2 SASEGT come from the germline V gene. The CDR3 length is 14 residues. CDR3 sequence reads: CASSGSGGLDTQYF. The CDR3 nucleotides are TGTGCCAGCAGTGGTAGCGGGGGCCTAGATACGCAGTATTTT.

The chain links TRBV5-4 to TRBJ1-2; D gene uncertain. This CDR3 spans 16 amino acids. Germline V gene data show CDR1 as SGHNT and CDR2 as YYREEE (reference sequence). V was clipped by 4 bases and J by 4 bases, with 20 bases between them. The CDR3 region is CASSPSWSPGSYGYTF. CDR3 bases: TGTGCCAGCAGCCCCTCGTGGAGTCCCGGAAGCTATGGCTACACCTTC.

The sample holds one count of this clone. J is TRBJ2-7 and V is TRBV7-8, with D tentatively TRBD1 (6 bases). The CDR3 sequence is 13 residues long. The germline V and J ends were trimmed by 5 bases and 2 bases, with 10 bases remaining between them. The germline gives CDR1 SGHVS, CDR2 FQNEAQ. CDR3 residues: CASSPDRAYEQYF. Written as DNA, the CDR3 is TGTGCCAGCAGCCCGGACAGAGCCTACGAGCAGTACTTC.

V is TRBV6-4 and J is TRBJ1-2; 7 bases are shared with TRBD1. The CDR3 length is 14 residues. Per the germline V gene, CDR1 is MRHNA and CDR2 is SNTAGT. Losses at the gene ends were 4 bases for V and 8 bases for J; bases not matched to a gene: 10. The CDR3 nucleotides are TGTGCCAGCAGTGCGACGACAGGGTTGGGCGGCTACACCTTC. Translation: CASSATTGLGGYTF.

The chain couples TRBV6-6 to TRBJ1-5; 7 positions match TRBD1. CDR3 length: 12 amino acids. Per germline, CDR1 MNHNY and CDR2 SVGAGI (reference sequence). The V gene end was trimmed by 9 bases and the J gene end by 7 bases; junction bases not matched to a gene: 6. This CDR3 reads CASHQGEQPQHF. In nucleotides, the CDR3 is TGTGCCAGTCACCAGGGGGAGCAGCCCCAGCATTTT.

This sequence joins TRBV6-4 and TRBJ2-1; tentatively, D is TRBD2 (7 bases). Germline lookup yields CDR1 MRHNA and CDR2 SNTAGT. This CDR3 is built from 14 residues. V lost 3 bases and J 3 bases, leaving 9 bases between the germline ends. The CDR3 nucleotides read TGTGCCAGCAGTGAAGGGGGGGACTACAATGAGCAGTTCTTC. Amino acid sequence: CASSEGGDYNEQFF.

The chain combines TRBV7-6 with TRBJ2-1; 9 nucleotides agree with TRBD2. From germline, CDR1 is SGHVS and CDR2 FNYEAQ. The length of the CDR3 is 16 residues. V gave up 5 bases and J gave up 12 bases; unmatched junction bases: 17. CDR3: CASSPFERGVEPVQFF. The CDR3 bases are TGTGCCAGCAGCCCCTTCGAGCGGGGGGTGGAACCGGTGCAGTTCTTC.

This sequence joins TRBV11-3 and TRBJ2-7; D is unresolved. The CDR3 is 13 amino acids. V was trimmed by 3 bases and J by 7 bases, leaving 13 bases between them. Germline-derived CDR1 and CDR2 are SGHNT and YENEEA. This CDR3 is CASSFVYLGEQYF. In DNA form, the CDR3 reads TGTGCCAGCAGCTTCGTATACCTCGGGGAGCAGTACTTC.

The rearrangement joins TRBV27 to TRBJ2-7; TRBD1 matches at 9 bases. V lost 11 bases and J lost 1; bases outside the gene matches: 9. The CDR3 length is 14 residues. In germline, CDR1 is MNHEY, CDR2 SMNVEV (reference sequence). CDR3: CASKDRGLSYEQYF. The CDR3 DNA follows: TGTGCCTCTAAGGACAGGGGCCTATCCTACGAGCAGTACTTC.

The CDR3 nucleotides read TGCGCCAGCAGCCTCGGTGGGTGGGGCGGTGGGGCCAACGTCCTGACTTTC. Protein sequence: CASSLGGWGGGANVLTF. The chain carries TRBV5-1 and TRBJ2-6; D might be TRBD1 (5 bases). The germline gives CDR1 SGHRS, CDR2 YFSETQ. This CDR3 contains 17 residues. Trimming left V 4 bases short and J 3 bases short, with 17 bases between.